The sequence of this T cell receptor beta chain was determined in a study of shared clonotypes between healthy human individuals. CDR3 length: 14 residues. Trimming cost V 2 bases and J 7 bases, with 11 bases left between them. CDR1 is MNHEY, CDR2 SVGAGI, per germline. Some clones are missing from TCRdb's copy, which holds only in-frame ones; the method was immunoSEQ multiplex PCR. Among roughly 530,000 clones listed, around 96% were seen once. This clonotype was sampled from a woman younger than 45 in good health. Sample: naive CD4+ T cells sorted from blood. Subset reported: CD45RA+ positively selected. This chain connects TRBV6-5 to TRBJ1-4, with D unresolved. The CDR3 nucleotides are TGTGCCAGCAGTTACCGCGCGGGTCGTGAAAAACTGTTTTTT. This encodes CASSYRAGREKLFF.